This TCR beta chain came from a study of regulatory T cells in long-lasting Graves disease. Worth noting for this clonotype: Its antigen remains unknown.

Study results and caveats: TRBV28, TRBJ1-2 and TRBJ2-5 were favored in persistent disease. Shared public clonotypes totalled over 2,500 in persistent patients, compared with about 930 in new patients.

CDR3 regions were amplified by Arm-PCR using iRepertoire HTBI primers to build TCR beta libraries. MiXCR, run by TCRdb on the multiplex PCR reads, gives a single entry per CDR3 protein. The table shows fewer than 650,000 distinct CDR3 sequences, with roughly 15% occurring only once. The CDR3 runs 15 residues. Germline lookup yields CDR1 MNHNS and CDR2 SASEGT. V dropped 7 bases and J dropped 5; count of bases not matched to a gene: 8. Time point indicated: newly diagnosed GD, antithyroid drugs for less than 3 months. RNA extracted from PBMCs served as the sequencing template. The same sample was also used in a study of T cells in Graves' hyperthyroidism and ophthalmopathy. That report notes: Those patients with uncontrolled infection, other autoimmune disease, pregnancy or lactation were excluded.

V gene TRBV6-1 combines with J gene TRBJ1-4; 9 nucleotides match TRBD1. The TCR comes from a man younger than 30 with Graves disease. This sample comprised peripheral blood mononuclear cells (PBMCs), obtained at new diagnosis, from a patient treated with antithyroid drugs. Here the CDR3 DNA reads TGTGCCAGCATCAAACAGGGGGCCGCAAATGAAAAACTGTTTTTT. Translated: CASIKQGAANEKLFF.